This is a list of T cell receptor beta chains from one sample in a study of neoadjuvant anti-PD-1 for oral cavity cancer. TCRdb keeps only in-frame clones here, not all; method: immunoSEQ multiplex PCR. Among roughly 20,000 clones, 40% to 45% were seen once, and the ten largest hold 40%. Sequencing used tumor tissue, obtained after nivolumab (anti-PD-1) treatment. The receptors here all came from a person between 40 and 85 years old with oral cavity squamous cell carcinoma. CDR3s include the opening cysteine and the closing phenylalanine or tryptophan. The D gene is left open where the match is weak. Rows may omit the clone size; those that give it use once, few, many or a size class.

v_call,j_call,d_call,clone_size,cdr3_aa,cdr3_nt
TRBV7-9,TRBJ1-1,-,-,CASSLDIWEGGTEAFF,TGTGCCAGCAGCTTAGATATTTGGGAGGGGGGCACTGAAGCTTTCTTT
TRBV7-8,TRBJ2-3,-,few,CASSLGNRDTQYF,TGTGCCAGCAGCTTAGGTAATCGGGATACGCAGTATTTT
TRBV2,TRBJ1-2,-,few,CASSEGEAVGWCYTF,TGTGCCAGCAGTGAGGGGGAGGCGGTAGGGTGGTGCTACACCTTC
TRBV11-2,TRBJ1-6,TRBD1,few,CASSTRQGLPLHF,TGTGCCAGCAGCACCCGACAGGGGTTACCCCTCCACTTT
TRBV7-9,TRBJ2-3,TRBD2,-,CAASPGLAVTDTQYF,TGTGCCGCCTCACCCGGACTAGCGGTTACAGATACGCAGTATTTT
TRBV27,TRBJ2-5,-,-,CASSLGCGRAESQETQYF,TGTGCCAGCAGTTTAGGGTGCGGCAGGGCCGAGAGTCAAGAGACCCAGTACTTC
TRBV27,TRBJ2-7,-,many,CATTPRWGKSYEQYF,TGTGCCACGACACCGCGCTGGGGCAAATCCTACGAGCAGTACTTC
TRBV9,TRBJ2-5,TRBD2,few,CASSVAASGGPHQETQYF,TGTGCCAGCAGCGTAGCGGCTAGCGGGGGGCCTCACCAAGAGACCCAGTACTTC
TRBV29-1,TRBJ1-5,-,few,CSVSGGGQPQHF,TGCAGCGTCTCCGGGGGTGGGCAGCCCCAGCATTTT
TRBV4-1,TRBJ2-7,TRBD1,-,CASSRGQGAGEQYF,TGCGCCAGCAGCCGCGGACAGGGGGCTGGTGAGCAGTACTTC
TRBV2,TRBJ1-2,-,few,CASSPPPQGLGGYTF,TGTGCCAGCAGTCCTCCTCCACAGGGATTGGGTGGCTACACCTTC
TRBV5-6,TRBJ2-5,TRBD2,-,CASSLVRASGGETQYF,TGTGCCAGCAGCTTGGTCCGGGCTAGCGGGGGGGAGACCCAGTACTTC
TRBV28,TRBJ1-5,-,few,CASSRQDLVPAQHF,TGTGCCAGCAGTAGACAGGATTTGGTGCCAGCCCAGCATTTT
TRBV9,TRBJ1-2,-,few,CASSVDYSRGYTF,TGTGCCAGCAGCGTAGACTACTCTCGTGGCTACACCTTC
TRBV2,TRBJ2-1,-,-,CATRENTNEQFF,TGTGCCACCCGGGAGAACACAAATGAGCAGTTCTTC
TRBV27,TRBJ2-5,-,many,CASSPSGMMETQYF,TGTGCCAGCAGTCCCTCGGGCATGATGGAGACCCAGTACTTC
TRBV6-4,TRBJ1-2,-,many,CASSEWAGRDGYTF,TGTGCCAGCAGTGAATGGGCAGGGAGAGATGGCTACACCTTC
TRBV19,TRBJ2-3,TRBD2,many,CASTLSGGPGDTQYF,TGTGCCAGTACCCTTAGCGGGGGACCAGGGGATACGCAGTATTTT
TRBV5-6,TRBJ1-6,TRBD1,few,CASSRQGNSYNSPLHF,TGTGCCAGCAGCCGACAGGGGAACTCCTATAATTCACCCCTCCACTTT
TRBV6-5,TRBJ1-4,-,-,CASSPQGGSNEKLFF,TGTGCCAGCAGTCCCCAGGGCGGCTCTAATGAAAAACTGTTTTTT
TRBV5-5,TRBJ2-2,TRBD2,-,CASSWGGLLRGTGELFF,TGTGCCAGCAGCTGGGGGGGACTCTTGCGAGGCACCGGGGAGCTGTTTTTT
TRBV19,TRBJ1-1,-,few,CASRYTGSDTEAFF,TGTGCCAGTAGGTATACAGGGTCGGACACTGAAGCTTTCTTT
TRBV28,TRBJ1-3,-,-,CASSLTQVSGNTIYF,TGTGCCAGCAGTTTAACGCAGGTCTCTGGAAACACCATATATTTT
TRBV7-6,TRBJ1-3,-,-,CASSLDITSSGNTIYF,TGTGCCAGCAGCTTAGACATTACATCTTCTGGAAACACCATATATTTT
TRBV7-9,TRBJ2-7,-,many,CASSLDGPYEQYF,TGTGCCAGCAGCTTGGACGGCCCCTACGAGCAGTACTTC
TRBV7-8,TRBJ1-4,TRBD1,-,CASRKTGGYEKLFF,TGTGCCAGCAGAAAGACAGGGGGATATGAAAAACTGTTTTTT